The 4 T cell receptor beta chains below all came from one sample that was sequenced in a study of early T cells in non-severe SARS-CoV-2 infection. TCRdb re-called the 5' RACE reads through MiXCR, storing one row per CDR3 protein. The table includes around 46,000 distinct CDR3 sequences, approximately 10% detected once. Material: whole blood. These TCRs come from an adult who was a healthcare worker with PCR-confirmed SARS-CoV-2 infection or an uninfected control (not recorded which).

The sample holds many counts of this clonotype. The genes are TRBV28 and TRBJ2-1; TRBD2 might be the D (6 bases). Trimming removed 8 bases from V and 8 bases from J, with 19 bases in between. The CDR3 sequence is 14 residues long. Germline lookup yields CDR1 MDHEN and CDR2 SYDVKM. DNA of the CDR3: TGTGCCAGCCAACCGACGGGACCGGGGGATGAGCAGTTCTTC. Amino acid sequence: CASQPTGPGDEQFF. Variable domain in full (rest from reference TRBV28 and TRBJ2-1): DVKVTQSSRYLVKRTGEKVFLECVQDMDHENMFWYRQDPGLGLRLIYFSYDVKMKEKGDIPEGYSVSREKKERFSLILESASTNQTSMYLCASQPTGPGDEQFFGPGTRLTVL.

There are a few counts of this clonotype. The J gene is TRBJ2-2, the V gene TRBV6-4, with D possibly being TRBD1 (6 bases). Trimming shortened V by 5 bases and J by 6 bases, and 13 bases separated the two germline ends. The CDR3 consists of 14 residues. Germline V gene lookup returns CDR1 MRHNA and CDR2 SNTAGT. CDR3: CASSRDIGSGELFF. The CDR3 bases are TGTGCCAGCAGTCGGGACATAGGTTCCGGGGAGCTGTTTTTT.

Ten or more counts support this clonotype. The genes are TRBV7-9 and TRBJ2-1; 7 bases align to TRBD2. The CDR3 loop spans 15 amino acids. Germline loops: CDR1 SEHNR, CDR2 FQNEAQ (reference sequence). Germline trimming cut 6 bases from V and 2 bases from J; bases unmatched to any gene: 7. The CDR3: CASRPDRGAYNEQFF. CDR3 nucleotide sequence: TGTGCCAGCAGGCCAGACCGGGGGGCCTACAATGAGCAGTTCTTC.

As for this clonotype: A read error may account for a junction end that differs from germline. J is TRBJ1-1 and V is TRBV11-2; 8 nucleotides agree with TRBD1. This CDR3 comprises 14 residues. The germline gives CDR1 SGHAT, CDR2 FQNNGV. CDR3 DNA: TGTGTCAGCAGCTTTGGACAGGGGAACACTGAAGCTTTCTTT. Translating it yields CVSSFGQGNTEAFF.